The 24 T cell receptor beta chains below all came from one sample that was sequenced in a study of neurological immune-mediated disorders. Each CDR3 protein gets one entry after TCRdb re-called the 5' RACE reads with MiXCR. Of 50,000 or so distinct CDR3 sequences in the sample, roughly a quarter were seen once. Sequencing was done on a sample of PBMCs. The receptors shown here come from a woman aged 70-85 years in good health.

The rearrangement joins TRBV10-3 to TRBJ2-5; perhaps TRBD1 as D (6 bases). The CDR3 is 16 amino acids. In germline, CDR1 is ENHRY, CDR2 SYGVKD. The ends were cut back, 4 bases at V and 2 bases at J, with 17 bases in the middle. In DNA form, the CDR3 reads TGTGCCATCAGTGCTCACAGGGATGTTTATCAAGAGACCCAGTACTTC. Translating gives CAISAHRDVYQETQYF.

This clonotype was seen ten or more times. The chain carries TRBV7-2 and TRBJ1-4; possible D gene TRBD1, 5 bases. The germline V and J ends were trimmed by 6 bases and 4 bases, with 6 bases remaining between them. CDR1 and CDR2 (germline): SGHTA, FQGNSA. This CDR3 is built from 12 residues. CDR3 nucleotides: TGTGCCAGCAGGGGGGATAATGAAAAACTGTTTTTT. Translation: CASRGDNEKLFF.

This clonotype showed up many times. The chain has TRBV5-1 and TRBJ2-1, with 10 positions matching TRBD1. J gave up 4 bases and V 4 bases, and 2 bases lay outside the gene matches. CDR3 length: 14 residues. Germline assignment: CDR1 SGHRS and CDR2 YFSETQ. The CDR3 is CASSPGQGYNEQFF. The DNA for the CDR3 is TGCGCCAGCAGCCCGGGACAGGGGTACAATGAGCAGTTCTTC.

The table lists this clonotype with a few counts. The V and J genes are TRBV5-5 and TRBJ1-5, with TRBD1 as a possible D gene (5 bases). There are 15 residues in the CDR3. The germline V and J ends were trimmed by 2 bases and 2 bases, with 11 bases remaining between them. Germline CDR1 reads SGHKS; CDR2 reads YYEKEE (reference sequence). The CDR3 bases are TGTGCCAGCAGCTTCTCGGGGCAGGGCAATCAGCCCCAGCATTTT. Protein sequence: CASSFSGQGNQPQHF. The full variable domain, completed using reference TRBV5-5 and TRBJ1-5, is DAGVTQSPTHLIKTRGQQVTLRCSPISGHKSVSWYQQVLGQGPQFIFQYYEKEERGRGNFPDRFSARQFPNYSSELNVNALLLGDSALYLCASSFSGQGNQPQHFGDGTRLSIL.

This clonotype was observed many times. This sequence joins TRBV20-1 and TRBJ2-3; 12 bases map to TRBD2. CDR3 size: 13 residues. With V trimmed by 6 bases and J by 6 bases, 4 bases remained unmatched. CDR1 and CDR2 from the germline V gene are DFQATT and SNEGSKA (reference sequence). The CDR3 DNA reads TGCAGTGCCCGGACTAGCGGGATTGATACGCAGTATTTT. This sequence encodes CSARTSGIDTQYF.

This clonotype was recorded at least ten times. The chain joins TRBV7-8 to TRBJ2-1; no definite D call. CDR3 length equals 15 residues. Germline V gene sequence: CDR1 SGHVS, CDR2 FQNEAQ. V dropped 6 bases and J dropped 7 bases, with 19 bases sitting between them. The CDR3 protein is CASSPLGSARNEQFF. DNA for the CDR3: TGTGCCAGCAGTCCTTTGGGCTCCGCCCGGAATGAGCAGTTCTTC.

The V and J genes are TRBV12-3 or TRBV12-4 and TRBJ1-5; D possibly corresponds to TRBD1 (5 bases). V lost 7 bases and J lost 6, with 16 bases in between. This CDR3 comprises 14 residues. The CDR3 region has the DNA TGTGCCAGCAAGAACTCGGAAAGGGGTCAGCCCCAGCATTTT. Its protein product is CASKNSERGQPQHF.

Within the sample, this clonotype is medium-sized. J is TRBJ1-1 and V is TRBV27; D gene ambiguous. CDR1 is MNHEY and CDR2 is SMNVEV in the germline V gene (reference sequence). The ends were cut back, 2 bases at V and 0 bases at J, with 4 bases in the middle. The CDR3 has 13 residues. The CDR3 sequence is CASSLGLNTEAFF. CDR3 coding DNA: TGTGCCAGCAGTTTAGGTTTGAACACTGAAGCTTTCTTT.

This clonotype was found many times. This chain connects TRBV5-1 to TRBJ1-2, with 8 bases matching TRBD1. V lost 4 bases, J lost 4 bases, and 9 bases stayed unmatched. The CDR3 loop spans 15 amino acids. Germline values: CDR1 SGHRS, CDR2 YFSETQ. The CDR3: CASSDPDRAFYGYTF. CDR3 DNA sequence: TGCGCCAGCAGCGACCCGGACAGGGCTTTCTATGGCTACACCTTC.

This clonotype was counted many times. The V and J genes are TRBV5-1 and TRBJ2-2; D perhaps matches TRBD2 (5 bases). V lost 1 base and J lost 2, with 9 bases in between. Germline V gene sequence: CDR1 SGHRS, CDR2 YFSETQ. This CDR3 region has 15 residues. CDR3 protein: CASSLFGKNTGELFF. Here the CDR3 DNA reads TGCGCCAGCAGCTTGTTCGGGAAAAACACCGGGGAGCTGTTTTTT.

This rearrangement joins TRBV12-3 or TRBV12-4 to TRBJ2-7; a possible D gene is TRBD2 (6 bases). V gave up 7 bases and J gave up 1 base, with 11 bases separating them. This CDR3 contains 13 residues. The DNA for the CDR3 is TGTGCCAGCATCGGGACTGTTTCCTACGAGCAGTACTTC. This gives the protein CASIGTVSYEQYF.

This clonotype was seen ten or more times. This chain links TRBV20-1 with TRBJ2-5, with 11 bases fitting TRBD2. J gave up 4 bases and V 6 bases, and 7 bases lay outside the gene matches. The length of the CDR3 is 14 residues. Germline values: CDR1 DFQATT, CDR2 SNEGSKA (reference sequence). The CDR3, as DNA: TGCAGTGCACTTAGAGGACTAGCGGGAGAGACCCAGTACTTC. Its translation is CSALRGLAGETQYF.

This clonotype was picked up many times. The V and J genes are TRBV5-1 and TRBJ2-1; 7 bases agree with TRBD2. The CDR3 runs to 14 residues. The germline V gene has CDR1 SGHRS and CDR2 YFSETQ. V shed 2 bases, J shed 2 bases, and the junction held 1 base outside the gene matches. This CDR3 is CASSFAGAYNEQFF. The CDR3 nucleotides read TGCGCCAGCAGCTTCGCGGGAGCCTACAATGAGCAGTTCTTC.

This clonotype was seen repeatedly, ten times or more. The chain couples TRBV4-1 to TRBJ1-5, with D tentatively TRBD1 (5 bases). CDR3 size: 16 residues. Germline CDR1 MGHRA, CDR2 YSYEKL. V was cut by 4 bases and J by 7 bases, with 20 bases left in between. The CDR3 coding sequence is TGCGCCAGCAGCCCGGAAGGGGAGGGTTTTGGCCAGCCCCAGCATTTT. Translated: CASSPEGEGFGQPQHF.

This clonotype was recorded many times. The CDR3 region has the DNA TGTGCCAGCAGTAAGAGGGGACTCGAAAAACTGTTTTTT. Translating it yields CASSKRGLEKLFF. V is TRBV6-6 and J is TRBJ1-4, with D possibly TRBD1 on 5 matching bases. The CDR3 extends over 13 amino acids. Trimming cost V 5 bases and J 8 bases, with 12 bases left between them. Germline assignment: CDR1 MNHNY and CDR2 SVGAGI (reference sequence).

This clonotype was counted at least ten times. The chain couples TRBV3-1 to TRBJ2-7, with D perhaps TRBD1 (6 bases). Germline lookup yields CDR1 LGHDT and CDR2 YNNKEL (reference sequence). The CDR3 is made up of 14 amino acids. V lost 3 bases, J lost 4 bases, and 13 bases lay in between. CDR3 sequence (DNA): TGTGCCAGCAGCCAGCAGGGACAAACGTACGAGCAGTACTTC. Its translation is CASSQQGQTYEQYF.

Many counts were recorded for this clonotype. The chain is built from TRBV9 and TRBJ2-5; TRBD2 agrees at 8 bases. V lost 4 bases, J lost 5 bases, and 7 bases stayed unmatched. Germline assignment: CDR1 SGDLS and CDR2 YYNGEE. CDR3 length: 14 residues. The CDR3, as DNA: TGTGCCAGCAGCACCCTTAGCGGGACCGAGACCCAGTACTTC. Residues: CASSTLSGTETQYF.

A word on this clonotype: Sequence at one end of the junction differs from germline and may be a read error. CDR3 nucleotide sequence: TGCGCCAGCAGCCTGCGGGACGAAAGCTCCCACGAGCAGTACTTC. This gives the protein CASSLRDESSHEQYF. V is TRBV5-1 and J is TRBJ2-7; a weak D match, TRBD2 (6 bases). The germline V gene has CDR1 SGHRS and CDR2 YFSETQ. The length of the CDR3 is 15 residues.

This clonotype was detected ten times or more. This chain links TRBV5-1 with TRBJ2-7, with 11 bases matching TRBD2. The CDR3 totals 16 residues. The V and J ends lost 4 bases and 4 bases, in that order; junction bases with no gene match: 10. Germline V gene sequence: CDR1 SGHRS, CDR2 YFSETQ. CDR3 coding DNA: TGCGCCAGCAGCCCCACGGGTGGACTAGCGGGTTACGAGCAGTACTTC. Amino acid sequence: CASSPTGGLAGYEQYF.

This clonotype was recorded many times. This sequence joins TRBV5-5 and TRBJ1-1, with D perhaps TRBD1 (5 bases). Between the trimmed V and J ends, which lost 5 bases and 1 base, there was a span of 15 bases. The CDR3 consists of 15 residues. Germline CDR1 reads SGHKS; CDR2 reads YYEKEE (reference sequence). CDR3 nucleotides: TGTGCCAGCAGTTTTACACCGGGGGGGAACACTGAAGCTTTCTTT. It yields the protein CASSFTPGGNTEAFF.

Ten or more counts support this clonotype. V and J are TRBV5-1 and TRBJ1-2, with 11 nucleotides matching TRBD1. Germline V gene lookup returns CDR1 SGHRS and CDR2 YFSETQ. The CDR3 contains 17 residues. V shed 4 bases, J shed 0 bases, and the junction held 8 bases outside the gene matches. For the CDR3, the DNA is TGCGCCAGCAGCACCCAAGGACAGGGGGCCGCTAACTATGGCTACACCTTC. As protein: CASSTQGQGAANYGYTF. Complete variable domain (other parts from reference TRBV5-1 and TRBJ1-2): KAGVTQTPRYLIKTRGQQVTLSCSPISGHRSVSWYQQTPGQGLQFLFEYFSETQRNKGNFPGRFSGRQFSNSRSEMNVSTLELGDSALYLCASSTQGQGAANYGYTFGSGTRLTVV.

This clonotype showed up many times. V usage is TRBV20-1 and J usage is TRBJ2-2, with TRBD2 as a possible D gene (6 bases). The CDR3 has 16 amino acids. The V end was cut by 1 base, the J end by 3 bases, with 15 bases between. Germline V gene data show CDR1 as DFQATT and CDR2 as SNEGSKA (reference sequence). CDR3 nucleotides: TGCAGTGCTAGAGTACCCGGGAGAGGGGACACCGGGGAGCTGTTTTTT. Translation gives CSARVPGRGDTGELFF.

This clonotype has ten or more counts. The chain recombines TRBV7-8 with TRBJ2-3, with 7 bases fitting TRBD2. V was clipped by 6 bases and J by 3 bases; unmatched bases: 6. The CDR3 length is 14 residues. Germline CDR1 and CDR2: SGHVS and FQNEAQ. CDR3 sequence reads: CASRRSGLTDTQYF. Here the CDR3 DNA reads TGTGCCAGCAGACGTAGCGGGTTGACAGATACGCAGTATTTT.

This clonotype was observed many times. The V and J genes are TRBV9 and TRBJ2-5, with 9 bases identical to TRBD2. Germline V gives CDR1 SGDLS, CDR2 YYNGEE. Unmatched junction bases numbered 5, after V lost 1 base and J lost 4 bases. CDR3 length: 15 amino acids. For the CDR3, the DNA is TGTGCCAGCAGCGTAATAGCGGGAGTTTCAGAGACCCAGTACTTC. Translating it yields CASSVIAGVSETQYF.